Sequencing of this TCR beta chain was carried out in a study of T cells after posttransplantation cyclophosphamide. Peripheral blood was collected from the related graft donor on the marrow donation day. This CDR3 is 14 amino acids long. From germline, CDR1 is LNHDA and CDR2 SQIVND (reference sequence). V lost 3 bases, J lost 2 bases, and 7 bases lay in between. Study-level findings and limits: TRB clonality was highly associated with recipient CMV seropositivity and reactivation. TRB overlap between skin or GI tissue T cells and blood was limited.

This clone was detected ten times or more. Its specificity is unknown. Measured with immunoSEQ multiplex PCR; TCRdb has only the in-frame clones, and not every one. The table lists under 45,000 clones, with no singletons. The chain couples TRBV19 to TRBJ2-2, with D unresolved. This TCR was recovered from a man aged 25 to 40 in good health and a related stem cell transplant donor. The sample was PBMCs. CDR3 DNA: TGTGCCAGTAGTATTACAGACAACACCGGGGAGCTGTTTTTT. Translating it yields CASSITDNTGELFF.